Listed here are 19 T cell receptor beta chains from one sample, sequenced in a study of cytomegalovirus exposure and HLA in healthy donors. The primer mix had 60 Vbeta and 13 Jbeta primers. This table comes from immunoSEQ multiplex PCR, and its TCRdb copy is limited to in-frame clones, with some not included. The sample consists of 150,000 to 200,000 clones, around 75% of them appearing once. The source material was PBMCs. These receptors were taken from a woman aged 40 to 50 in good health and CMV-seropositive.

This chain links TRBV14 with TRBJ2-7, with D maybe TRBD1 (6 bases). The CDR3 sequence is 15 residues long. Germline-derived CDR1 and CDR2 are SGHDN and FVKESK. V was trimmed by 2 bases and J by 4 bases, leaving 15 bases between them. The CDR3: CASSQQLGAGYEQYF. CDR3 sequence (DNA): TGTGCCAGCAGCCAACAACTGGGGGCAGGATACGAGCAGTACTTC.

The rearrangement uses TRBV5-1 and TRBJ1-2, with D perhaps matching TRBD1 (5 bases). V was pared by 3 bases and J by 4 bases, with 16 bases between. CDR1 and CDR2 from the germline V gene are SGHRS and YFSETQ. The CDR3 loop spans 15 amino acids. CDR3 nucleotide sequence: TGCGCCAGCAGCTCCCGGGGGGAGTCGGGCTATGGCTACACCTTC. Translating gives CASSSRGESGYGYTF.

This sequence joins TRBV7-2 and TRBJ1-1; TRBD1 might be the D (6 bases). The CDR3 has 15 residues. Trimming removed 2 bases at V and 1 base at J, with 11 bases between. Per germline, CDR1 SGHTA and CDR2 FQGNSA. The DNA of the CDR3 is TGTGCCAGCAGCTTAAGGACAGCCCCGAACACTGAAGCTTTCTTT. This gives the protein CASSLRTAPNTEAFF.

Comment on this clone: One junction end does not reproduce the germline sequence, and a read error may be involved. This chain joins TRBV7-7 and TRBJ2-5; D is ambiguous. Per the germline V gene, CDR1 is SSHAT and CDR2 is FNYEAQ (reference sequence). The CDR3 loop spans 13 amino acids. This CDR3 reads CASSLDRAETQYF. CDR3 coding DNA: TGTGCTAGCAGCTTAGATCGAGCTGAGACCCAGTACTTC.

The rearrangement joins TRBV12-5 to TRBJ2-1, with TRBD1 matching over 9 bases. The ends lost 7 bases at V and 6 bases at J; junction bases unmatched: 10. The germline gives CDR1 LGHNT, CDR2 FRNRAP. This CDR3 is built from 15 residues. The CDR3 spells CASALGGQGSNEQFF. The CDR3 DNA reads TGTGCTAGTGCCCTGGGGGGACAGGGATCCAATGAGCAGTTCTTC.

About this clone: The identical CDR3 is also encoded by other nucleotide sequences in the sample. The J gene is TRBJ2-1, the V gene TRBV19; D remains ambiguous. The germline gives CDR1 LNHDA, CDR2 SQIVND (reference sequence). This CDR3 is 14 amino acids long. Trimming stripped 6 bases from V and 0 bases from J, with 9 bases between. The DNA for the CDR3 is TGTGCCAGTAGCCCAGGTAGCTCCTACAATGAGCAGTTCTTC. It is translated as CASSPGSSYNEQFF.

The chain joins TRBV27 to TRBJ2-1; TRBD1 matches at 10 bases. This CDR3 region has 16 residues. Losses at the gene ends were 5 bases for V and 5 bases for J; bases not matched to a gene: 9. Germline V gene data show CDR1 as MNHEY and CDR2 as SMNVEV (reference sequence). The CDR3 nucleotides are TGTGCCAGCAGTGTTGGGCCCGGGACAGGGGACAATGAGCAGTTCTTC. This encodes CASSVGPGTGDNEQFF.

This chain joins TRBV6-5 and TRBJ2-7; D perhaps matches TRBD2 (7 bases). This CDR3 has 13 residues. V lost 5 bases to trimming and J lost 6 bases, with 14 bases between them. Germline V gives CDR1 MNHEY, CDR2 SVGAGI. The CDR3 region is CASSRGGRREQYF. As DNA, the CDR3 is TGTGCCAGCAGTAGGGGGGGGCGCCGCGAGCAGTACTTC.

The chain's CDR3 is CASSQTDRGRRYGYTF. The CDR3 region has the DNA TGTGCCAGCAGCCAAACTGACAGGGGGCGGAGGTATGGCTACACCTTC. The genes are TRBV4-2 and TRBJ1-2; 10 nucleotides line up with TRBD1. Losses at the gene ends were 2 bases for V and 5 bases for J; bases not matched to a gene: 8. This CDR3 is built from 16 residues. Germline V lookup: CDR1 LGHNA, CDR2 YNFKEQ.

The chain carries TRBV27 and TRBJ1-6, with 7 bases fitting TRBD1. The CDR3 consists of 14 residues. Trimming removed 8 bases from V and 6 bases from J; junction bases left unmatched: 7. Per germline, CDR1 MNHEY and CDR2 SMNVEV (reference sequence). The CDR3 DNA sequence: TGTGCCAGCCGCCCGGGACAGTTTAATTCACCCCTCCACTTT. It yields the protein CASRPGQFNSPLHF.

This rearrangement joins TRBV5-4 to TRBJ1-3; D may be TRBD1 (5 bases). The germline V gene has CDR1 SGHNT and CDR2 YYREEE (reference sequence). Trimming left V 0 bases short and J 0 bases short, with 13 bases between. The CDR3 is made up of 17 amino acids. Here the CDR3 DNA reads TGTGCCAGCAGCTTGGGTCCCGACAGCAACTCTGGAAACACCATATATTTT. This translates into CASSLGPDSNSGNTIYF.

The V gene is TRBV4-2, the J gene TRBJ2-3; tentatively, D is TRBD1 (7 bases). Per germline, CDR1 LGHNA and CDR2 YNFKEQ. This CDR3 has 18 amino acids. V was shortened by 0 bases and J by 2 bases, with 18 bases between the two germline ends. CDR3 amino acids: CASSQDSAGTVSTDTQYF. In DNA, the CDR3 is TGTGCCAGCAGCCAAGATTCGGCGGGGACAGTGTCCACAGATACGCAGTATTTT.

This chain uses TRBV5-1 with TRBJ1-1; possibly TRBD1 for D (5 bases). The CDR3 is made up of 14 amino acids. The ends were cut back, 1 base at V and 3 bases at J, with 10 bases in the middle. Germline lookup yields CDR1 SGHRS and CDR2 YFSETQ. The CDR3 spells CASSLLGGDTEAFF. The CDR3 nucleotides are TGCGCCAGCAGCTTGTTGGGGGGGGACACTGAAGCTTTCTTT.

The CDR3 sequence is CASRGQAYNYGYTF. The DNA of the CDR3 is TGTGCCAGTAGGGGGCAGGCATATAACTATGGCTACACCTTC. The chain uses TRBV19 and TRBJ1-2, with a weak D call TRBD1 (5 bases). Trimming left V 6 bases short and J 1 base short, with 12 bases between. This CDR3 has 14 residues. Per the germline V gene, CDR1 is LNHDA and CDR2 is SQIVND (reference sequence).

The gene calls are TRBV30 and TRBJ1-2, with unresolved D. The CDR3 is 13 residues long. V was shortened by 5 bases and J by 5 bases, with 15 bases between the two germline ends. CDR1 and CDR2 (germline): GTSNPN, SVGIG (reference sequence). The CDR3 spells CAWGGGFQYGYTF. CDR3 nucleotide sequence: TGTGCCTGGGGCGGCGGTTTCCAATATGGCTACACCTTC.

V is TRBV6-6 and J is TRBJ2-2; D unresolved. V was shortened by 3 bases and J by 5 bases, with 4 bases between the two germline ends. Germline assignment: CDR1 MNHNY and CDR2 SVGAGI (reference sequence). The CDR3 length is 12 residues. The CDR3 region is CASSYPTGELFF. DNA for the CDR3: TGTGCCAGCAGTTATCCTACCGGGGAGCTGTTTTTT.

The V call is TRBV5-1, the J call TRBJ2-4; the match to TRBD2 covers 8 bases. V trimming: 4 bases; J trimming: 0 bases; junction bases outside the gene matches: 12. The CDR3 spans 18 residues. Germline values: CDR1 SGHRS, CDR2 YFSETQ. The DNA of the CDR3 is TGCGCCAGCAGCCAAACCACCCGAGCGGGAGCAGCCAAAAACATTCAGTACTTC. This encodes CASSQTTRAGAAKNIQYF.

A few counts support this clone. Here the CDR3 DNA reads TGTGCCAGCAGCTTAGAGGCGAACACTGAAGCTTTCTTT. Translated, it gives CASSLEANTEAFF. The rearrangement uses TRBV7-3 and TRBJ1-1; D gene unclear. This CDR3 is 13 amino acids long. CDR1 is SGHTA and CDR2 is FQGTGA in the germline V gene. The ends were cut back, 2 bases at V and 1 base at J, with 5 bases in the middle.

The chain uses TRBV27 and TRBJ2-7; maybe TRBD2 (6 bases). Germline CDR1 and CDR2: MNHEY and SMNVEV (reference sequence). This CDR3 has 15 residues. Trimming pared 8 bases from V and 0 bases from J, leaving 17 bases between. The CDR3 sequence is CASPKTEGGSYEQYF. CDR3 DNA: TGTGCCAGCCCGAAGACGGAGGGAGGCTCCTACGAGCAGTACTTC.